Listed below are T cell receptor beta chains from one sample, sequenced in a study of blood T cell repertoires in COVID-19. Libraries were prepared by immunoSEQ multiplex PCR; TCRdb keeps only in-frame clonotypes and omits some of them. The data contain under 400,000 clones, roughly 87% of them singletons. What was sequenced was peripheral blood. The receptors were sampled from a woman aged 55-75 years with COVID-19, enrolled during active disease. The CDR3 runs from the conserved cysteine through the conserved F or W. D genes are given only for firm matches. Clone sizes are given selectively: once, few, many, or a class where the clone is expanded.

clone size,D gene,J gene,V gene,CDR3 DNA,CDR3 protein
once,NA,TRBJ1-6,TRBV7-9,TGTGCCAGCAGCTTAGTTCAGGGGTATAATTCACCCCTCCACTTT,CASSLVQGYNSPLHF
NA,NA,TRBJ1-5,TRBV28,TGTGCCAGCAGCCGTAATCAGCCCCAGCATTTT,CASSRNQPQHF
NA,NA,TRBJ2-4,TRBV7-9,TGTGCCAGCAGCCCGGGTGGCCTCCTCCTAGCCAAAAACATTCAGTACTTC,CASSPGGLLLAKNIQYF
NA,NA,TRBJ1-3,TRBV6-5,TGTGCCACCCGACAAAGCTCTGGAAACACCATATATTTT,CATRQSSGNTIYF
few,TRBD1,TRBJ1-6,TRBV11-2,TGTGCCAGCAGCTTAGTACAGGGGACACCTAATTCACCCCTCCACTTT,CASSLVQGTPNSPLHF
NA,NA,TRBJ2-7,TRBV18,TGTGCCAGCTCACCCATAGGGGGGGGCGCCTACGAGCAGTACTTC,CASSPIGGGAYEQYF
NA,NA,TRBJ2-3,TRBV15,TGTGCCACCAGCAGTGCGGGCACAGATACGCAGTATTTT,CATSSAGTDTQYF
NA,TRBD1,TRBJ1-5,TRBV6-2/TRBV6-3,TGTGCCAGCAGTAAGCGACAGGGGGGGGTCGGCAATCAGCCCCAGCATTTT,CASSKRQGGVGNQPQHF
NA,TRBD1,TRBJ2-3,TRBV5-1,TGCGCCAGCAGCTCCCAGGACAGGACCACAGATACGCAGTATTTT,CASSSQDRTTDTQYF
NA,NA,TRBJ1-1,TRBV6-6,TGTGCCAGCACCCTAGGGGCAGTAGAAGCTTTCTTT,CASTLGAVEAFF
NA,TRBD2,TRBJ2-2,TRBV10-2,TGCGCCAGCAGTTTCCCAGCGGGGGGGACCGGGGAGCTGTTTTTT,CASSFPAGGTGELFF